Shown below are 29 T cell receptor beta chains from a single sample sequenced in a study of T cell responses to AZD1222 COVID-19 vaccine. The assay was immunoSEQ multiplex PCR, and TCRdb's table has in-frame clones only and misses some. The sample contains roughly 120,000 clones, about 85% of which appear only once. The material was peripheral blood, obtained on day 0 of AZD1222 vaccination. Receptors were obtained from an adult in good health.

The genes are TRBV12-5 and TRBJ2-5; D gene ambiguous. The CDR3 consists of 13 residues. Germline V gene lookup returns CDR1 LGHNT and CDR2 FRNRAP. Trimming pared 1 base from V and 1 base from J, leaving 4 bases between. This chain's CDR3 is CASGLGTQETQYF. The CDR3 coding sequence is TGTGCTAGTGGTTTGGGTACCCAAGAGACCCAGTACTTC.

The chain has TRBV9 and TRBJ1-5, with no clear D. Per germline, CDR1 SGDLS and CDR2 YYNGEE. V was clipped by 0 bases and J by 7 bases, with 8 bases between them. This CDR3 contains 13 residues. The CDR3 DNA sequence: TGTGCCAGCAGCGTAGACAGCTACCAGCCCCAGCATTTT. Amino acid sequence: CASSVDSYQPQHF.

This clone was seen only once. The chain joins TRBV4-1 to TRBJ2-4, with D possibly matching TRBD2 (5 bases). Germline values: CDR1 MGHRA, CDR2 YSYEKL. The V end lost 3 bases, the J end lost 9 bases, and 18 bases lay between the germline ends. The CDR3 contains 15 residues. CDR3 sequence reads: CASSHGLEGKGIQYF. CDR3 sequence (DNA): TGCGCCAGCAGCCATGGACTTGAGGGTAAAGGCATTCAGTACTTC.

This chain uses TRBV5-8 with TRBJ1-1; D not certain. Trimming left V 4 bases short and J 0 bases short, with 10 bases between. Germline lookup yields CDR1 SGHTS and CDR2 YDEGEE. CDR3 length: 14 residues. This CDR3 reads CASSISWLNTEAFF. Written as DNA, the CDR3 is TGTGCCAGCAGCATTAGTTGGCTGAACACTGAAGCTTTCTTT.

The CDR3 loop is CASSLEGQGYGTNEKLFF. CDR3 DNA: TGTGCCAGCAGCTTGGAGGGTCAGGGATATGGAACTAATGAAAAACTGTTTTTT. The chain uses TRBV5-6 and TRBJ1-4; D perhaps matches TRBD1 (5 bases). V dropped 0 bases and J dropped 1 base, with 16 bases sitting between them. The CDR3 totals 18 residues. Germline lookup yields CDR1 SGHDT and CDR2 YYEEEE.

This clone has only a few counts. This chain connects TRBV10-3 to TRBJ2-7; TRBD2 might be the D (6 bases). V was clipped by 3 bases and J by 5 bases, with 17 bases between them. The germline gives CDR1 ENHRY, CDR2 SYGVKD. This CDR3 contains 15 residues. CDR3 sequence (DNA): TGTGCCATCAGTGACTGGACACCCGGAGGGGACGAGCAGTACTTC. It yields the protein CAISDWTPGGDEQYF.

The rearrangement uses TRBV7-8 and TRBJ2-1, with D unresolved. Trimming pared 5 bases from V and 6 bases from J, leaving 14 bases between. Germline V gene sequence: CDR1 SGHVS, CDR2 FQNEAQ. The CDR3 is 14 residues long. For the CDR3, the DNA is TGTGCCAGCAGCCATCTCTCGGTCACCAATGAGCAGTTCTTC. Its protein product is CASSHLSVTNEQFF.

This chain joins TRBV24-1 and TRBJ2-5, with 10 bases matching TRBD2. The CDR3 consists of 14 residues. Germline-derived CDR1 and CDR2 are KGHDR and SFDVKD. The J segment lost 5 bases and the V segment lost 5 bases, leaving 4 bases of the junction unmatched. CDR3 nucleotide sequence: TGTGCCACCAGTGGTAGCGGGGGGTATGAGACCCAGTACTTC. It is translated as CATSGSGGYETQYF.

The table lists this clone with a few counts. This chain links TRBV5-1 with TRBJ2-1, with 12 bases matching TRBD2. Germline lookup yields CDR1 SGHRS and CDR2 YFSETQ. The trim removed 1 base at V and 0 bases at J, leaving 17 bases unmatched. The CDR3 is 22 residues long. CDR3 amino acids: CASSLSGRGRLAGEYSYNEQFF. The CDR3 DNA is TGCGCCAGCAGCTTGTCTGGCAGGGGGCGACTAGCGGGAGAGTACTCCTACAATGAGCAGTTCTTC. The full variable domain, rest sourced from reference TRBV5-1 and TRBJ2-1, is KAGVTQTPRYLIKTRGQQVTLSCSPISGHRSVSWYQQTPGQGLQFLFEYFSETQRNKGNFPGRFSGRQFSNSRSEMNVSTLELGDSALYLCASSLSGRGRLAGEYSYNEQFFGPGTRLTVL.

This sequence joins TRBV4-1 and TRBJ1-4, with D perhaps TRBD1 (6 bases). Germline CDR1 is MGHRA and CDR2 is YSYEKL. This CDR3 contains 19 residues. The germline V and J ends were trimmed by 4 bases and 5 bases, with 26 bases remaining between them. CDR3 nucleotide sequence: TGCGCCAGCAGCCCGGGGGTCGGCTCGGGGGCGAAACCCAATGAAAAACTGTTTTTT. Protein product: CASSPGVGSGAKPNEKLFF.

The V and J genes are TRBV4-1 and TRBJ1-1; D is unresolved. The CDR3 runs 15 residues. The germline V gene has CDR1 MGHRA and CDR2 YSYEKL. V lost 7 bases and J lost 4, with 19 bases in between. CDR3 DNA sequence: TGCGCCAGCACCCACACCCAAGGCTTCGGCACTGAAGCTTTCTTT. Its protein product is CASTHTQGFGTEAFF.

The J gene is TRBJ1-1, the V gene TRBV6-6, with TRBD1 as a possible D gene (6 bases). V was trimmed by 6 bases and J by 2 bases, leaving 13 bases between them. The germline V gene has CDR1 MNHNY and CDR2 SVGAGI (reference sequence). The CDR3 runs 14 residues. The CDR3 spells CASRPGQSNTEAFF. The CDR3 nucleotides are TGTGCCAGCAGACCAGGACAGAGCAACACTGAAGCTTTCTTT.

This clone was recorded only once. The chain couples TRBV5-6 to TRBJ1-4; tentative D call: TRBD1 (5 bases). CDR1 and CDR2 from the germline V gene are SGHDT and YYEEEE. V gave up 4 bases and J gave up 0 bases, with 16 bases separating them. This CDR3 has 17 residues. CDR3 region: CASSPGPGRTTNEKLFF. CDR3 nucleotide sequence: TGTGCCAGCAGCCCAGGGCCAGGCCGTACAACTAATGAAAAACTGTTTTTT.

The genes are TRBV10-2 and TRBJ1-1, with D uncertain. Germline CDR1 is WSHSY and CDR2 is SAAADI. CDR3 length: 10 residues. Trimming stripped 5 bases from V and 11 bases from J, with 9 bases between. CDR3 DNA sequence: TGCGCCAGCAGTTACAGTTGGGCTTTCTTT. Its translation is CASSYSWAFF.

This clone was recorded once. This sequence joins TRBV24-1 and TRBJ2-2; no firm D call. The germline CDR1 and CDR2 sequences are KGHDR and SFDVKD. The CDR3 contains 14 residues. V was shortened by 7 bases and J by 0 bases, with 8 bases between the two germline ends. In DNA form, the CDR3 reads TGTGCCACCAGCGAGAAAACGAACACCGGGGAGCTGTTTTTT. Its translation is CATSEKTNTGELFF.

Note on this clone: A junction end diverges from the germline sequence, so it may reflect a read error. This rearrangement joins TRBV6-1 to TRBJ2-7; 7 nucleotides line up with TRBD1. CDR1 is MNHNS and CDR2 is SASEGT in the germline V gene. This CDR3 spans 16 amino acids. The CDR3 sequence: CASSEETGLLAYEQYF. The DNA for the CDR3 is TGTGCCAGCAGCGAAGAGACAGGGCTACTGGCCTACGAGCAGTACTTC.

The chain has TRBV9 and TRBJ1-4; no definite D call. Germline lookup yields CDR1 SGDLS and CDR2 YYNGEE. The CDR3 loop spans 13 amino acids. V shed 0 bases and J shed 5 bases, with 5 bases lying between them. CDR3: CASSVGPNEKLFF. CDR3 coding DNA: TGTGCCAGCAGCGTAGGGCCAAATGAAAAACTGTTTTTT.

The J gene is TRBJ1-1, the V gene TRBV6-5; D remains ambiguous. Germline V gene data show CDR1 as MNHEY and CDR2 as SVGAGI. Trimming shortened V by 5 bases and J by 8 bases, and 12 bases separated the two germline ends. This CDR3 has 12 amino acids. The CDR3 sequence: CASSPGRPEAFF. The CDR3 coding sequence is TGTGCCAGCAGTCCCGGGCGCCCAGAAGCTTTCTTT.

The chain combines TRBV3-1 (or the pseudogene TRBV3-2) with TRBJ2-7; D may be TRBD1 (6 bases). Germline loops: CDR1 LGHDT, CDR2 YNNKEL (reference sequence). The CDR3 sequence is 14 residues long. V lost 4 bases, J lost 4 bases, and 14 bases lay in between. As DNA, the CDR3 is TGTGCCAGCAGCCTTAGGACAGCCCGGTACGAGCAGTACTTC. It translates to CASSLRTARYEQYF.

This chain joins TRBV18 and TRBJ1-4; no definite D call. Trimming took 4 bases from V and 5 from J, leaving 8 bases between them. This CDR3 has 13 amino acids. Germline V CDR1 and CDR2: KGHSH, LQKENI. The CDR3 protein is CASSRSSNEKLFF. CDR3 DNA: TGTGCCAGCTCACGGTCCTCCAATGAAAAACTGTTTTTT.

The rearrangement uses TRBV19 and TRBJ1-1; D might be TRBD1 (5 bases). Germline CDR1 and CDR2: LNHDA and SQIVND (reference sequence). Trimming shortened V by 4 bases and J by 4 bases, and 22 bases separated the two germline ends. This CDR3 is 17 amino acids long. CDR3 sequence reads: CASSTFSGIPGGTEAFF. The CDR3 DNA is TGTGCCAGTAGTACCTTCTCCGGTATACCCGGGGGCACTGAAGCTTTCTTT.

The J gene is TRBJ1-2, the V gene TRBV7-8; tentatively, D is TRBD1 (6 bases). The germline gives CDR1 SGHVS, CDR2 FQNEAQ. Trimming left V 1 base short and J 4 bases short, with 7 bases between. The CDR3 consists of 13 residues. Here the CDR3 reads CASSLGGAYGYTF. CDR3 bases: TGTGCCAGCAGCTTAGGGGGGGCCTATGGCTACACCTTC.

The chain carries TRBV19 and TRBJ1-2; D is undetermined. V was clipped by 7 bases and J by 0 bases, with 15 bases between them. Per the germline V gene, CDR1 is LNHDA and CDR2 is SQIVND (reference sequence). The CDR3 is 15 amino acids. The CDR3 sequence: CASTRRGRANYGYTF. For the CDR3, the DNA is TGTGCCAGTACTAGGCGTGGACGGGCTAACTATGGCTACACCTTC.

V and J are TRBV29-1 and TRBJ1-2; D unclear. Germline V gene data show CDR1 as SQVTM and CDR2 as ANQGSEA. The CDR3 has 14 amino acids. V was cut by 4 bases and J by 3 bases, with 15 bases left in between. DNA for the CDR3: TGCAGCGTTGCCGTAGGTCTAGCGGACTATGGCTACACCTTC. Protein sequence: CSVAVGLADYGYTF.

V usage is TRBV19 and J usage is TRBJ1-1, with 8 bases identical to TRBD1. The germline V gene has CDR1 LNHDA and CDR2 SQIVND (reference sequence). V lost 3 bases and J lost 5; bases outside the gene matches: 8. The CDR3 runs to 15 residues. The chain's CDR3 is CASSMGTGGRTEAFF. The CDR3 DNA reads TGTGCCAGTAGTATGGGTACAGGGGGAAGGACTGAAGCTTTCTTT.

This chain joins TRBV5-1 and TRBJ1-4; TRBD1 matches at 7 bases. V trimming: 3 bases; J trimming: 8 bases; junction bases outside the gene matches: 10. The germline CDR1 and CDR2 sequences are SGHRS and YFSETQ. The CDR3 spans 15 residues. The CDR3 DNA follows: TGCGCCAGCAGCTCCACCAGGGGGATGGAGGAAAAACTGTTTTTT. Encoded protein: CASSSTRGMEEKLFF.

CDR3 residues: CASSEVIDHNEQFF. CDR3 nucleotides: TGTGCCAGCAGTGAAGTCATCGACCACAATGAGCAGTTCTTC. V usage is TRBV6-1 and J usage is TRBJ2-1; unclear D gene. Germline CDR1 is MNHNS and CDR2 is SASEGT. The V and J ends lost 1 base and 5 bases respectively, with 9 bases between them. The CDR3 spans 14 residues.

The chain uses TRBV19 and TRBJ1-1, with 9 positions matching TRBD1. CDR1 and CDR2 from the germline V gene are LNHDA and SQIVND (reference sequence). J gave up 5 bases and V 10 bases, and 11 bases lay outside the gene matches. The CDR3 has 14 residues. The CDR3 nucleotides read TGTGCCACTCGCCGCACAGGGGGCGTTACTGAAGCTTTCTTT. It specifies CATRRTGGVTEAFF. The variable domain in full, completed from reference TRBV19 and TRBJ1-1, reads DGGITQSPKYLFRKEGQNVTLSCEQNLNHDAMYWYRQDPGQGLRLIYYSQIVNDFQKGDIAEGYSVSREKKESFPLTVTSAQKNPTAFYLCATRRTGGVTEAFFGQGTRLTVV.

The chain employs TRBV2 and TRBJ2-1; 10 positions match TRBD2. The germline CDR1 and CDR2 sequences are SNHLY and FYNNEI. CDR3 length: 14 residues. The ends lost 4 bases at V and 9 bases at J; junction bases unmatched: 6. This CDR3 reads CASSVLAGRVEQFF. Here the CDR3 DNA reads TGTGCCAGCAGTGTACTAGCGGGAAGGGTTGAGCAGTTCTTC.